This TCR beta chain stems from a study of T cells in Graves' hyperthyroidism and ophthalmopathy (dated by TCRdb to between 2019 and 2020). Describing the broader study: Peripheral blood was collected at initial diagnosis, before any treatment. A discovery cohort of 95 to 100 patients, about 40 with Graves' ophthalmopathy and 57 with stable Graves' hyperthyroidism, was used to find distinguishing TCR V-J signatures. Prospective prediction of ophthalmopathy was tested in an independent validation cohort consisting of fewer than 20 hyperthyroidism patients and around 16 patients who later progressed to ophthalmopathy. The 85 to 100 discovery patients were randomly split 7:3 into training and test sets. In addition, the study compared T-cell repertoires in thyroid tissue and in blood from about 6 Graves' hyperthyroidism patients. After blood sampling, hyperthyroidism patients were treated with methimazole at a starting dose of 30 mg daily, and ophthalmopathy patients were treated with high-dose intravenous methylprednisolone. According to the paper, TCR Vbeta CDR3 sequencing was carried out on 120 to 150 peripheral blood samples, which came from 40 to 45 ophthalmopathy, under 80 hyperthyroidism and roughly 17 progressor patients. The full study reports these points: Sample size was not statistically predetermined, and investigators were not blinded to group allocation. In cross-validation, a model built on a 13 V-J signature told ophthalmopathy apart from stable hyperthyroidism with roughly 87% sensitivity and approximately 81% specificity, and in testing the same model reached 80%/75%. In validation, the model predicted progression to ophthalmopathy with 55% to 71% sensitivity and approximately 74% specificity, a median of around 6.6 months before onset. Most expanded thyroid clonotypes (frequency above 0.001) were also found in blood, which suggests that blood repertoires may mirror thyroid immune responses.

As to this clonotype: Its cognate antigen has yet to be identified. Germline and junction disagree at one end, which may indicate a read error.

The TCR beta CDR3 regions were amplified from RNA transcripts. A first-round RT-PCR of the TCR CDR3 used the HTBI primer set with the Qiagen OneStep RT-PCR kit. The libraries were constructed in a second round of multiplex PCR and then size-selected and purified. Sequencing of the libraries was done on an Illumina HiSeq2000 using paired-end 100 bp reads. In the authors' own workflow: SOAPnuke was used to process the raw data, with reads discarded if the reads contained adapters or uncalled bases, had a mean Phred below 15, or lacked an exact constant-primer or identifier match. High-quality paired reads were merged using COPE v1.2.5, and each unique nucleotide sequence was defined as a clonotype. MiTCR v1.1 was used to align the clonotypes against IMGT TRBV, TRBD and TRBJ reference segments. The analysis included only V-J combinations with a frequency above 0.0001, which together covered 99% to 99.2% of the repertoires. A TCS score was defined as the ratio between F50 (clonal expansion) and ExV (chaos), using BLOSUM62-based TCRdist between CDR3 peptides within each V-J. Welch's t-statistics and random forest reduced 514 V-J features to 10 to 15, which were used in a naive Bayes classifier (R e1071). The Morisita-Horn index was used to measure how similar the thyroid and blood repertoires were. TCRdb itself trimmed the public reads at Q25 with fastp, ran MiXCR and retained productive beta chains. A single entry per CDR3 protein holds the most common genes and DNA from its merged rows. The V and J calls shown here were made by TCRdb, not taken from the authors' results. This sample lists about 760,000 distinct CDR3 sequences; roughly a third were detected once. The top ten clonotypes cover roughly 30% of the sample.

Graves' hyperthyroidism was defined as stable when no progression to ophthalmopathy occurred over 18 months of follow-up. Hyperthyroidism patients were newly diagnosed, with disease duration under 2 months, and aged 18 to 65 years. Any patient with an uncontrolled infection, another autoimmune disease, pregnancy or lactation was excluded. Clinical symptoms, serum thyroxine and TRAb, thyroid ultrasound, and orbital computed tomography formed the basis for the diagnoses. Ficoll-Paque density gradient centrifugation was used to isolate PBMCs from about 10 ml of fresh peripheral blood. Trizol reagent was used to extract total RNA, and RNA quality was then checked on an Agilent 2100 Bioanalyzer. The sequence was collected from a middle-aged woman with Graves' hyperthyroidism. Sequenced input: blood.

The encoded CDR3 is CASSASVIPSSGANVLTF. The base sequence is TGTGCCAGCAGTGCTAGCGTAATACCGTCCTCTGGGGCCAACGTCCTGACTTTC. Recombination linked TRBV10-3 to TRBJ2-6; a weak D assignment points to TRBD2 (6 bases agree). CDR1 and CDR2, looked up from the germline V gene, are ENHRY and SYGVKD. Inclusive of the bounding cysteine and phenylalanine, the CDR3 is 18 residues long. The only DNA kept is the CDR3, 54 bases in frame from the first base.